This T cell receptor (beta chain) is drawn from a study of shared clonotypes between healthy human individuals. General study findings and limits: Generation probabilities were higher for clonotypes shared across all four sorted-subset donors than for unshared ones. Naive subsets typically showed greater estimated richness than memory subsets.

On this clone: Its target is not known.

This CDR3 is 15 amino acids long. V shed 7 bases and J shed 5 bases, with 21 bases lying between them. CDR1 and CDR2 (germline): MGHDK, SYGVNS. Profiling relied on immunoSEQ multiplex PCR, and the TCRdb table lists in-frame clones only, not all of them. The sample includes millions of clones, 85% to 95% of them seen just once. The naive CD8 population came from CD45RO-negative cells selected for CCR7, without terminally differentiated effector memory CD45RA+ cells. This sequence originates from a man between 18 and 35 years old in good health. Specimen: naive CD8+ T cells sorted from blood. The rearrangement joins TRBV25-1 to TRBJ2-7; TRBD1 might be the D (7 bases). CDR3 amino acids: CASTEGAGTDNEQYF. In DNA form, the CDR3 reads TGTGCCAGCACCGAAGGGGCGGGGACAGATAACGAGCAGTACTTC.